This T cell receptor (beta chain) was profiled in a study of blood T cell repertoires in COVID-19. The overall study: Samples taken during acute and convalescent COVID-19 were collected in the United States, Italy and Spain.

J was trimmed by 2 bases and V by 1 base; bases with no gene match: 3. Germline values: CDR1 LGHDT, CDR2 YNNKEL (reference sequence). CDR3 length: 16 residues. Data came from immunoSEQ multiplex PCR; TCRdb stores just in-frame clones and leaves some out. Among under 100,000 clones listed, roughly 80% were seen once. This TCR came from a man aged 50 to 59 with acute or convalescent COVID-19. The rearrangement uses TRBV3-1 (or the pseudogene TRBV3-2) and TRBJ2-1; 9 positions match TRBD2. Sequencing was done on a sample of peripheral blood. CDR3 amino acids: CASSQGSGGTYNEQFF. The CDR3 DNA follows: TGTGCCAGCAGCCAAGGGAGCGGGGGGACCTACAATGAGCAGTTCTTC.